This TCR beta chain was profiled in a study of beta chain features in type 1 diabetes. Germline trimming cut 1 base from V and 8 bases from J; bases unmatched to any gene: 6. The CDR3 loop spans 15 amino acids. Germline loops: CDR1 SGHTA, CDR2 FQGNSA. TCRB transcripts that were expressed got sequenced, as all of the isolated RNA had been reverse transcribed. Sequencing was performed with immunoSEQ multiplex PCR; in TCRdb, only in-frame clones are kept and a portion is missing. The sample holds approximately 60,000 clones; over 50% are singletons and the top ten take roughly 2%. This clone came up a few times.

Sequencing was carried out using Tregs from blood. The clonotype was recovered from a woman between 18 and 29 years old in good health. This chain links TRBV7-2 with TRBJ2-1; TRBD2 aligns across 9 bases. In DNA, the CDR3 is TGTGCCAGCAGCTTAGTGGCGGGGGGGCTGTATGAGCAGTTCTTC. This gives the protein CASSLVAGGLYEQFF.